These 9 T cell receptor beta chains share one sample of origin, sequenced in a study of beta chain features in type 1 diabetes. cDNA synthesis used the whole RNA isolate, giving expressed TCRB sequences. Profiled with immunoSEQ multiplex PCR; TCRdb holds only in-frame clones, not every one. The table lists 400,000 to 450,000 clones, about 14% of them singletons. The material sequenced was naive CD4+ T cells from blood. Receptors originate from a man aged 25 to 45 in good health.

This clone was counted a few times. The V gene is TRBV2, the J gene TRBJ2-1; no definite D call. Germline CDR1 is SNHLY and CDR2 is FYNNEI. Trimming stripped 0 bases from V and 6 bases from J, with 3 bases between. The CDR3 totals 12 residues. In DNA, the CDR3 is TGTGCCAGCAGTGAAGCGTTCAATGAGCAGTTCTTC. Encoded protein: CASSEAFNEQFF. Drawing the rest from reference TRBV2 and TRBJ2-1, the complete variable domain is EPEVTQTPSHQVTQMGQEVILRCVPISNHLYFYWYRQILGQKVEFLVSFYNNEISEKSEIFDDQFSVERPDGSNFTLKIRSTKLEDSAMYFCASSEAFNEQFFGPGTRLTVL.

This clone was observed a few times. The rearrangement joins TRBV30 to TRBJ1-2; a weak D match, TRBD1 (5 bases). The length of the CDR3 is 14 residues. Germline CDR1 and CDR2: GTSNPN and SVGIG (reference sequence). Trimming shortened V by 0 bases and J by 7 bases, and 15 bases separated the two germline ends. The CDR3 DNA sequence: TGTGCCTGGAGTGTTATGGCAGGGTCTGGTGGCTACACCTTC. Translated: CAWSVMAGSGGYTF. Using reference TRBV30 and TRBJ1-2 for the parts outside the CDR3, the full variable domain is SQTIHQWPATLVQPVGSPLSLECTVEGTSNPNLYWYRQAAGRGLQLLFYSVGIGQISSEVPQNLSASRPQDRQFILSSKKLLLSDSGFYLCAWSVMAGSGGYTFGSGTRLTVV.

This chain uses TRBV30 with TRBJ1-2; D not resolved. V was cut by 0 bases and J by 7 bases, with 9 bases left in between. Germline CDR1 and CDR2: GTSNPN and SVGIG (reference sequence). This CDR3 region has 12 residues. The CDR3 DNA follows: TGTGCCTGGAGTGTACAGACTACTGGCTACACCTTC. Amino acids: CAWSVQTTGYTF. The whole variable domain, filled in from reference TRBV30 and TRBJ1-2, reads SQTIHQWPATLVQPVGSPLSLECTVEGTSNPNLYWYRQAAGRGLQLLFYSVGIGQISSEVPQNLSASRPQDRQFILSSKKLLLSDSGFYLCAWSVQTTGYTFGSGTRLTVV.

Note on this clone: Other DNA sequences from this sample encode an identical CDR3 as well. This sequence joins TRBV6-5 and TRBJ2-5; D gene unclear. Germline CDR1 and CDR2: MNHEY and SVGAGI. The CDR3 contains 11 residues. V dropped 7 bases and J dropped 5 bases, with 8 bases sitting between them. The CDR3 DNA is TGTGCCAGCACAAAAGGGGAGACCCAGTACTTC. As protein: CASTKGETQYF.

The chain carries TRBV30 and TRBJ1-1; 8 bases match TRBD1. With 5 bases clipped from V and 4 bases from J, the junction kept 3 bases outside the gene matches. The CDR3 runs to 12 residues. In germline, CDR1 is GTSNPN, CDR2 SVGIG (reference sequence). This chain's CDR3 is CAWSDRVTEAFF. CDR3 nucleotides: TGTGCCTGGTCGGACAGGGTCACTGAAGCTTTCTTT. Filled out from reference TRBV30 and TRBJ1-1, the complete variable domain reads SQTIHQWPATLVQPVGSPLSLECTVEGTSNPNLYWYRQAAGRGLQLLFYSVGIGQISSEVPQNLSASRPQDRQFILSSKKLLLSDSGFYLCAWSDRVTEAFFGQGTRLTVV.

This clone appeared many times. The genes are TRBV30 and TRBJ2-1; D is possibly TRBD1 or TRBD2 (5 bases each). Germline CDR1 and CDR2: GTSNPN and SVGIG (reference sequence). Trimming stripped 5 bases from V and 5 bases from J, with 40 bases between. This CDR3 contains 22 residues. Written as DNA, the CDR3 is TGTGCCTGGCTGACGGGACCACGTTCCCCCTCCTTAATCGACGGAAGGAACAATGAGCAGTTCTTC. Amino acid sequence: CAWLTGPRSPSLIDGRNNEQFF.

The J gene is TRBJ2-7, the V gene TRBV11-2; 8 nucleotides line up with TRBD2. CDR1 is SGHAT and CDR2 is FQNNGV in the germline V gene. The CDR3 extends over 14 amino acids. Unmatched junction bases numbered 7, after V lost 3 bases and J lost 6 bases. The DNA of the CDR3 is TGTGCCAGCAGCTTTTTCTCTAGCGGGTCCGAGCAGTACGTC. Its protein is CASSFFSSGSEQYV.

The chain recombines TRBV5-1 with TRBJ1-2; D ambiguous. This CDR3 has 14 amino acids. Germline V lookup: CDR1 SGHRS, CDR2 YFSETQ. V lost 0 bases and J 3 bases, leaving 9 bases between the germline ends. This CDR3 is CASSLEGLDYGYTF. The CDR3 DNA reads TGCGCCAGCAGCTTGGAGGGATTGGACTATGGCTACACCTTC.

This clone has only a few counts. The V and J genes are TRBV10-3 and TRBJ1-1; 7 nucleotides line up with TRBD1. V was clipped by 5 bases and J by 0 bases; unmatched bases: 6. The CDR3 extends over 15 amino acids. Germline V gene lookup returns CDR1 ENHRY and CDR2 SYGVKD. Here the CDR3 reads CAISPSTGVNTEAFF. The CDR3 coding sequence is TGTGCCATCAGTCCTTCCACAGGGGTGAACACTGAAGCTTTCTTT.